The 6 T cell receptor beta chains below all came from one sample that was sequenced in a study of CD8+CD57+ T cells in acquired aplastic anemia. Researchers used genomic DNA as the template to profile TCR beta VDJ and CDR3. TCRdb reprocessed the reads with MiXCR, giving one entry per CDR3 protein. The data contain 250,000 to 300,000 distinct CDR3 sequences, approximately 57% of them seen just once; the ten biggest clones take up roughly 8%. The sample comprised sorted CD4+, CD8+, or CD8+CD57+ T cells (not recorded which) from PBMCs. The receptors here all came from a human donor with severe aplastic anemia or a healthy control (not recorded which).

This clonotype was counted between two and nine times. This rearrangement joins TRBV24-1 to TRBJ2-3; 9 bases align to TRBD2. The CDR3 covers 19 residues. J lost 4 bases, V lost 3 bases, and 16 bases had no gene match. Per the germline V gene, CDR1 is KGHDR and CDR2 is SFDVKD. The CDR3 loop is CATSDRWLDSGSGADTQYF. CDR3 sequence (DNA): TGTGCCACCAGTGATCGGTGGTTGGATAGCGGGAGTGGTGCAGATACGCAGTATTTT.

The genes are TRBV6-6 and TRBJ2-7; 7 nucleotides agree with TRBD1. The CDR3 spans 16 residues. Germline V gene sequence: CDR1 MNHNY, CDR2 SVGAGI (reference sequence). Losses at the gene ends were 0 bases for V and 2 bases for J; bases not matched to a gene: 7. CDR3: CASSYSPGQPTYEQYF. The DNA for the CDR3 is TGTGCCAGCAGTTACTCCCCGGGACAGCCGACCTACGAGCAGTACTTC.

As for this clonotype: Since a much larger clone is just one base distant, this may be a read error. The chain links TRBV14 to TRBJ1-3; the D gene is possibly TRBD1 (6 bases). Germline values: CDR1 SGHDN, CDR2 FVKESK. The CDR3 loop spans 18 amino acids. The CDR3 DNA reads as TGTGCCTGCAGCCCCTTGTCAGGGGACGGACCCTGGGGAAACACCATATATTTT. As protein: CACSPLSGDGPWGNTIYF.

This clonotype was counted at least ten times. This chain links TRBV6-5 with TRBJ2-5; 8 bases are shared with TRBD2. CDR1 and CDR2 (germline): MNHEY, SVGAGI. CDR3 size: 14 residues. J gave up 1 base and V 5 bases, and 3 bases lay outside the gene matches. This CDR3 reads CASSLAGLQETQYF. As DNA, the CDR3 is TGTGCCAGCAGTCTAGCGGGTCTCCAAGAGACCCAGTACTTC.

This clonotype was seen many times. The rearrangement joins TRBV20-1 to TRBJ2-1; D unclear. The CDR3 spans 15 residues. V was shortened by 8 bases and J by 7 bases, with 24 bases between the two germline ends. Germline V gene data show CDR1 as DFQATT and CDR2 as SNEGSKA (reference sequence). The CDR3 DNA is TGCAGTTGGACCTCCCCGACTGTCCACTGGAATGAGCAGTTCTTC. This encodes CSWTSPTVHWNEQFF.

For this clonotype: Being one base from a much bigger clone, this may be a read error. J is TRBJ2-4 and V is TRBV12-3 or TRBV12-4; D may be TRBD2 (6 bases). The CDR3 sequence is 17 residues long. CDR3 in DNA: TGTGCCAGCAGTTTCCTCATGGGGGGTTTAGCCGAAAACATTCAGTACTTC. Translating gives CASSFLMGGLAENIQYF.